The clone carrying this TCR beta chain came up once. This record comes from a study of blood T cell repertoires in COVID-19. In the original workflow: Scientists estimated how many nucleated cells there were by amplifying reference gene primers. Profiling relied on immunoSEQ multiplex PCR, and the TCRdb table lists in-frame clones only, not all of them. Clone size and V and J calls were adopted from that table, with D and trimming inferred from the DNA. The data show approximately 150,000 clones, 70% to 80% seen once. Cohorts were based on clinical histories the participants reported. V was pared by 2 bases and J by 4 bases, with 12 bases between. The CDR3 has 15 amino acids. Germline values: CDR1 MNHEY, CDR2 SMNVEV (reference sequence).

Sequencing was done on a sample of PBMCs or T cells enriched from blood (not recorded which). This clonotype was obtained from a woman aged 70-85 years in a cohort exposed to, infected with or recovered from COVID-19 (not recorded which). This chain connects TRBV27 to TRBJ2-1; D unclear. The CDR3 DNA is TGTGCCAGCAGTTTAAACTACGTGCGGTACAATGAGCAGTTCTTC. Protein: CASSLNYVRYNEQFF.